The 30 T cell receptor beta chains presented below share a single source sample, sequenced in a study of blood T cell repertoires in COVID-19. Sequencing used immunoSEQ multiplex PCR; TCRdb keeps in-frame clones, though not all of them. This sample carries around 150,000 clones, approximately 79% of them seen once, and the ten largest clones take 6.5% to 9%. Sequencing input: peripheral blood. The receptors here all came from a woman in her forties with COVID-19, enrolled during active disease.

This chain connects TRBV5-4 to TRBJ2-3, with D unclear. Germline assignment: CDR1 SGHNT and CDR2 YYREEE (reference sequence). The CDR3 loop spans 14 amino acids. V was shortened by 5 bases and J by 5 bases, with 15 bases between the two germline ends. The CDR3 DNA reads TGTGCCAGCAGAGAGCTTGGTCTTGGAGATACGCAGTATTTT. Encoded protein: CASRELGLGDTQYF. Looking up the rest from reference TRBV5-4 and TRBJ2-3 gives the full variable domain: ETGVTQSPTHLIKTRGQQVTLRCSSQSGHNTVSWYQQALGQGPQFIFQYYREEENGRGNFPPRFSGLQFPNYSSELNVNALELDDSALYLCASRELGLGDTQYFGPGTRLTVL.

The rearrangement joins TRBV29-1 to TRBJ1-6; the D is unclear. V shed 0 bases and J shed 7 bases, with 10 bases lying between them. The germline V gene encodes CDR1 SQVTM and CDR2 ANQGSEA. The length of the CDR3 is 14 residues. The CDR3 DNA reads TGCAGCGTTGAAGATCGCGCGGGGAATTCACCCCTCCACTTT. Translating it yields CSVEDRAGNSPLHF.

This chain joins TRBV27 and TRBJ2-1; TRBD1 agrees at 7 bases. The CDR3 consists of 15 residues. V was pared by 7 bases and J by 0 bases, with 6 bases of the junction left unmatched. Germline V gene lookup returns CDR1 MNHEY and CDR2 SMNVEV (reference sequence). The CDR3 sequence is CASTKQGSSYNEQFF. The CDR3 DNA sequence: TGTGCCAGCACTAAACAGGGGAGCTCCTACAATGAGCAGTTCTTC.

The V gene is TRBV3-1 (or the pseudogene TRBV3-2), the J gene TRBJ2-5, with 7 bases identical to TRBD2. Losses at the gene ends were 3 bases for V and 7 bases for J; bases not matched to a gene: 8. Germline-derived CDR1 and CDR2 are LGHDT and YNNKEL (reference sequence). The CDR3 runs to 14 residues. The CDR3 DNA reads as TGTGCCAGCAGCCATGGGGGAGGGCCCGGGACCCAGTACTTC. This gives the protein CASSHGGGPGTQYF.

V gene TRBV2 combines with J gene TRBJ1-6; D is ambiguous. Trimming removed 7 bases from V and 8 bases from J, with 18 bases in between. The CDR3 is 15 residues long. Per germline, CDR1 SNHLY and CDR2 FYNNEI. CDR3 loop: CASTEDAGRDSPLHF. CDR3 in DNA: TGTGCCAGCACCGAAGATGCGGGTAGGGATTCACCCCTCCACTTT. Together with reference TRBV2 and TRBJ1-6, the CDR3 gives the full variable domain: EPEVTQTPSHQVTQMGQEVILRCVPISNHLYFYWYRQILGQKVEFLVSFYNNEISEKSEIFDDQFSVERPDGSNFTLKIRSTKLEDSAMYFCASTEDAGRDSPLHFGNGTRLTVT.

This clone was detected once. V gene TRBV21-1 combines with J gene TRBJ2-7; TRBD1 reflects the table's D call only, with no check against the DNA. TRBV21-1 is designated a pseudogene. This CDR3 has 13 residues. The CDR3 coding sequence is TGTGCCAGCAGGACAGGGGATCTCTACGAGCAGTACGTC. It translates to CASRTGDLYEQYV.

J is TRBJ1-2 and V is TRBV18; tentatively, D is TRBD1 (6 bases). Trimming took off 2 bases at V and 4 bases at J, with 11 bases between the two ends. Germline CDR1 is KGHSH and CDR2 is LQKENI. The CDR3 is made up of 14 amino acids. The CDR3 sequence is CASSPIRGFYGYTF. The CDR3 DNA reads as TGTGCCAGCTCACCAATAAGGGGGTTCTATGGCTACACCTTC.

This clone was detected only once. The gene calls are TRBV5-6 and TRBJ2-7; the D gene is possibly TRBD1 (6 bases). This CDR3 region has 15 residues. Germline V gives CDR1 SGHDT, CDR2 YYEEEE. V shed 4 bases and J shed 1 base, with 15 bases lying between them. The CDR3 bases are TGTGCCAGCAGCCTCTCAGGGCAGGGGTCCTACGAGCAGTACTTC. Translated: CASSLSGQGSYEQYF.

The chain carries TRBV6-2 or TRBV6-3 and TRBJ2-7; tentative D call: TRBD1 (6 bases). Germline V lookup: CDR1 MNHEY, CDR2 SVGEGT. With 2 bases removed from V and 9 bases from J, the gap between germline ends came to 11 bases. The CDR3 runs to 12 residues. The CDR3 loop reads CASSYERTVQYF. CDR3 nucleotide sequence: TGTGCCAGCAGTTACGAGAGGACAGTGCAGTACTTC.

The V call is TRBV9, the J call TRBJ1-3, with 9 bases aligning to TRBD1. V lost 3 bases and J lost 2; bases outside the gene matches: 6. CDR3 size: 16 residues. From germline, CDR1 is SGDLS and CDR2 YYNGEE. The CDR3 DNA reads TGTGCCAGCAGCGCTACTCACAGGGGGCCTGGAAACACCATATATTTT. Its translation is CASSATHRGPGNTIYF.

The chain employs TRBV18 and TRBJ2-7, with 8 nucleotides matching TRBD2. This CDR3 has 18 residues. Germline V gene lookup returns CDR1 KGHSH and CDR2 LQKENI. Germline trimming cut 0 bases from V and 5 bases from J; bases unmatched to any gene: 15. This chain's CDR3 is CASSPPGGRPPPLHEQYF. CDR3 DNA: TGTGCCAGCTCACCACCTGGCGGGAGGCCACCTCCGCTGCACGAGCAGTACTTC.

CDR3 in DNA: TGTGCCTGGAGTCGAGCTGAAGCTTTCTTT. It codes for CAWSRAEAFF. The genes are TRBV30 and TRBJ1-1; D remains unclear. The V gene's germline CDR1 is GTSNPN and CDR2 SVGIG (reference sequence). Trimming stripped 2 bases from V and 6 bases from J, with 4 bases between. This CDR3 comprises 10 residues.

The chain joins TRBV7-3 to TRBJ2-2, with D possibly being TRBD1 (6 bases). V lost 2 bases and J lost 5, with 15 bases in between. This CDR3 is 16 amino acids long. In germline, CDR1 is SGHTA, CDR2 FQGTGA. In DNA, the CDR3 is TGTGCCAGCAGCTTAGTTGGGCCAAGGGGGACCGGGGAGCTGTTTTTT. This encodes CASSLVGPRGTGELFF.

This chain joins TRBV28 and TRBJ2-1, with D perhaps matching TRBD1 (6 bases). The length of the CDR3 is 12 residues. Germline V gene sequence: CDR1 MDHEN, CDR2 SYDVKM. V lost 4 bases and J lost 8, with 9 bases in between. The CDR3 spells CASSYHRDEQFF. CDR3 nucleotide sequence: TGTGCCAGCAGTTACCACAGGGATGAGCAGTTCTTC.

The V gene is TRBV7-2, the J gene TRBJ2-1; no clear D gene. Between the trimmed V and J ends, which lost 3 bases and 6 bases, there was a span of 6 bases. This CDR3 region has 12 residues. Germline V gene data show CDR1 as SGHTA and CDR2 as FQGNSA. In DNA, the CDR3 is TGTGCCAGCAGCTTCTACGTCAATGAGCAGTTCTTC. Translating gives CASSFYVNEQFF.

The rearrangement uses TRBV7-9 and TRBJ2-5; a weak D match, TRBD2 (6 bases). The CDR3 has 15 residues. Looked up from germline, CDR1 is SEHNR and CDR2 is FQNEAQ (reference sequence). V shed 3 bases and J shed 2 bases, with 13 bases lying between them. CDR3 in amino acids: CASSLGLTKQETQYF. CDR3 nucleotide sequence: TGTGCCAGCAGCTTGGGACTTACAAAACAAGAGACCCAGTACTTC.

This chain uses TRBV9 with TRBJ1-3, with TRBD1 as a possible D gene (5 bases). The germline V gene encodes CDR1 SGDLS and CDR2 YYNGEE. The CDR3 runs to 17 residues. Trimming pared 0 bases from V and 2 bases from J, leaving 15 bases between. Here the CDR3 reads CASSVGAGKIAGNTIYF. The CDR3 nucleotides are TGTGCCAGCAGCGTAGGAGCAGGGAAGATTGCTGGAAACACCATATATTTT. Using reference TRBV9 and TRBJ1-3 for the parts outside the CDR3, the full variable domain is DSGVTQTPKHLITATGQRVTLRCSPRSGDLSVYWYQQSLDQGLQFLIQYYNGEERAKGNILERFSAQQFPDLHSELNLSSLELGDSALYFCASSVGAGKIAGNTIYFGEGSWLTVV.

Regarding this clone: The sample holds other DNA sequences that translate to the same CDR3. The chain is built from TRBV14 and TRBJ1-2; 9 nucleotides align to TRBD1. The CDR3 has 15 residues. The germline V gene has CDR1 SGHDN and CDR2 FVKESK. V trimming: 2 bases; J trimming: 8 bases; junction bases outside the gene matches: 9. CDR3 in amino acids: CASSQLDRGSDGYTF. CDR3 sequence (DNA): TGTGCCAGCAGCCAACTAGACAGGGGGAGCGACGGCTACACCTTC.

The chain has TRBV2 and TRBJ2-3; TRBD2 might be the D (5 bases). Germline-derived CDR1 and CDR2 are SNHLY and FYNNEI. The CDR3 is 13 residues long. V was trimmed by 4 bases and J by 0 bases, leaving 5 bases between them. CDR3 DNA: TGTGCCAGCAGTGGGACTAGCACAGATACGCAGTATTTT. Translating gives CASSGTSTDTQYF.

The V call is TRBV7-8, the J call TRBJ2-7; 7 positions agree with TRBD2. The CDR3 loop spans 15 amino acids. V lost 2 bases to trimming and J lost 4 bases; unmatched junction nucleotides: 8. Germline V gene data show CDR1 as SGHVS and CDR2 as FQNEAQ. CDR3 nucleotides: TGTGCCAGCAGCTTACTAGCGGAGAGAGATTACGAGCAGTACTTC. It codes for CASSLLAERDYEQYF.

The V call is TRBV28, the J call TRBJ2-1; weak D call: TRBD1 (6 bases). The CDR3 is 14 residues long. V lost 3 bases to trimming and J lost 6 bases, with 12 bases between them. The germline gives CDR1 MDHEN, CDR2 SYDVKM. CDR3 coding DNA: TGTGCCAGCAGTTTTGGTCAGGGGTTCAATGAGCAGTTCTTC. Residues: CASSFGQGFNEQFF.

This clone came up once. The V gene is TRBV20-1, the J gene TRBJ2-3; D is possibly TRBD2 (7 bases). Germline V gene sequence: CDR1 DFQATT, CDR2 SNEGSKA (reference sequence). Trimming removed 3 bases from V and 3 bases from J, with 13 bases in between. The length of the CDR3 is 14 residues. The CDR3 sequence: CSASGRGATDTQYF. The DNA of the CDR3 is TGCAGTGCTAGTGGACGGGGGGCGACAGATACGCAGTATTTT.

This rearrangement joins TRBV10-3 to TRBJ2-1; D is uncertain. Trimming cost V 4 bases and J 5 bases, with 9 bases left between them. The germline CDR1 and CDR2 sequences are ENHRY and SYGVKD. The CDR3 runs 13 residues. CDR3 region: CAISGSGDNEQFF. The CDR3 coding sequence is TGTGCCATCAGTGGGTCCGGTGACAATGAGCAGTTCTTC.

The genes are TRBV24-1 and TRBJ2-3; 11 bases map to TRBD1. Trimming at V came to 7 bases and at J to 12 bases, leaving 8 bases not matched to a gene. The germline CDR1 and CDR2 sequences are KGHDR and SFDVKD. The CDR3 loop spans 13 amino acids. CDR3 residues: CATSTWTGGRQYF. CDR3 DNA sequence: TGTGCCACCAGCACCTGGACAGGGGGCCGACAGTATTTT.

This sequence joins TRBV5-6 and TRBJ2-1; D not certain. The V end was cut by 4 bases, the J end by 0 bases, with 8 bases between. The germline V gene has CDR1 SGHDT and CDR2 YYEEEE. The CDR3 extends over 14 amino acids. CDR3 residues: CASSRRGSYNEQFF. CDR3 in DNA: TGTGCCAGCAGCCGCAGAGGCTCCTACAATGAGCAGTTCTTC. Based on the CDR3 plus reference TRBV5-6 and TRBJ2-1, the full variable domain is DAGVTQSPTHLIKTRGQQVTLRCSPKSGHDTVSWYQQALGQGPQFIFQYYEEEERQRGNFPDRFSGHQFPNYSSELNVNALLLGDSALYLCASSRRGSYNEQFFGPGTRLTVL.

The rearrangement joins TRBV7-3 to TRBJ1-1; unclear D gene. V lost 4 bases and J 6 bases, leaving 12 bases between the germline ends. The CDR3 is 13 amino acids. Germline loops: CDR1 SGHTA, CDR2 FQGTGA. CDR3 protein: CASSYSGRAEAFF. The CDR3 nucleotides are TGTGCCAGCAGCTACAGTGGGCGAGCTGAAGCTTTCTTT.

This clone was observed many times. This chain connects TRBV30 to TRBJ1-5; D is unresolved. Per the germline V gene, CDR1 is GTSNPN and CDR2 is SVGIG (reference sequence). V lost 1 base and J 0 bases, leaving 10 bases between the germline ends. CDR3 size: 15 residues. CDR3 nucleotides: TGTGCCTGGAGTGCGGGAATACTTAGCAATCAGCCCCAGCATTTT. It codes for CAWSAGILSNQPQHF.

The chain uses TRBV7-3 and TRBJ2-2, with D possibly being TRBD1 (5 bases). The CDR3 totals 15 residues. Per the germline V gene, CDR1 is SGHTA and CDR2 is FQGTGA. V shed 5 bases and J shed 2 bases, with 12 bases lying between them. The CDR3 coding sequence is TGTGCCAGCAGCCCTGATAGGGGTAACACCGGGGAGCTGTTTTTT. Its translation: CASSPDRGNTGELFF.

CDR3 in DNA: TGCGCCAGCAGTCAACTCGCCAGTCAGCCCCAGCATTTT. The encoded protein is CASSQLASQPQHF. V is TRBV23-1 and J is TRBJ1-5; D is unresolved. TRBV23-1 is known as an ORF, though its function is uncertain. This CDR3 spans 13 amino acids. The V and J ends lost 2 bases and 6 bases respectively, with 8 bases between them.

This clone has only one observation. This chain connects TRBV3-1 (or the pseudogene TRBV3-2) to TRBJ2-1; the match to TRBD2 covers 12 bases. CDR3 length: 17 residues. From germline, CDR1 is LGHDT and CDR2 YNNKEL (reference sequence). Trimming removed 1 base from V and 9 bases from J; junction bases left unmatched: 10. The CDR3 nucleotides read TGTGCCAGCAGCCAAGCGGTGGGGACTAGCGGGTTTATTGAGCAGTTCTTC. Protein sequence: CASSQAVGTSGFIEQFF.